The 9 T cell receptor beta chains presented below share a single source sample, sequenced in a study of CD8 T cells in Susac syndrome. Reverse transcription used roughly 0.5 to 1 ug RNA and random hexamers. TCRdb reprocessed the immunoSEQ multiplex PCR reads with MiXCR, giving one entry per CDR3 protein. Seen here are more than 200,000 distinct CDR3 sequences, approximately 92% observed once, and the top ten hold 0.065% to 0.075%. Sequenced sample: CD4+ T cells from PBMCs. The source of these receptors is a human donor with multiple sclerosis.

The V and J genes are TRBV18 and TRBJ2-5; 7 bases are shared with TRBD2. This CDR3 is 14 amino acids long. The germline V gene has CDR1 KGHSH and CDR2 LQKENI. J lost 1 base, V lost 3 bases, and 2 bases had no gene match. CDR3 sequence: CASSPGGSQETQYF. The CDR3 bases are TGTGCCAGCTCACCCGGGGGGAGCCAAGAGACCCAGTACTTC.

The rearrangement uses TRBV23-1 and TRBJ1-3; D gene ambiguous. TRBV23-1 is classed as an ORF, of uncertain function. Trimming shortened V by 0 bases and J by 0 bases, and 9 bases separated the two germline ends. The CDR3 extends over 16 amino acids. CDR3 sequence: CASSQSGRSSGNTIYF. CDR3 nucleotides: TGCGCCAGCAGTCAATCAGGAAGAAGCTCTGGAAACACCATATATTTT.

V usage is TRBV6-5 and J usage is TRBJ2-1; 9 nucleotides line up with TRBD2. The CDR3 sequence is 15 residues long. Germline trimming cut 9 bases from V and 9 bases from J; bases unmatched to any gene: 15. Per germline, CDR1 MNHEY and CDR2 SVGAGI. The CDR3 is CASSRLAGLEGEQFF. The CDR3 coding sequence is TGTGCCAGTTCCAGGCTAGCGGGATTAGAGGGTGAGCAGTTCTTC.

CDR3 bases: TGTGCCAGCAGTCAACTAGCGGGGGGGATTGGAAGCACAGATACGCAGTATTTT. Protein product: CASSQLAGGIGSTDTQYF. The chain uses TRBV6-4 and TRBJ2-3; 13 positions agree with TRBD2. The CDR3 is 18 amino acids. The trim removed 5 bases at V and 0 bases at J, leaving 8 bases unmatched. CDR1 MRHNA and CDR2 SNTAGT come from the germline V gene.

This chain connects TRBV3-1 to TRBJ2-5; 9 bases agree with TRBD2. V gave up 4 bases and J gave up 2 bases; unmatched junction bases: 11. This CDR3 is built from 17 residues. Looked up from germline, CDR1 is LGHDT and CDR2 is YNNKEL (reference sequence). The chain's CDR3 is CASSREGGRVPQETQYF. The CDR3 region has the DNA TGTGCCAGCAGCCGCGAAGGCGGGAGGGTACCTCAAGAGACCCAGTACTTC.

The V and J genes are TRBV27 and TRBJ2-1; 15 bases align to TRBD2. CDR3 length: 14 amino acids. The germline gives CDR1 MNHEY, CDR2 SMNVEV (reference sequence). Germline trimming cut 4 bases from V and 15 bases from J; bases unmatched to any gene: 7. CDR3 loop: CASSSGLAGGGPFF. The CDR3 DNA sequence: TGTGCCAGCAGTTCCGGACTAGCGGGAGGGGGTCCGTTCTTC.

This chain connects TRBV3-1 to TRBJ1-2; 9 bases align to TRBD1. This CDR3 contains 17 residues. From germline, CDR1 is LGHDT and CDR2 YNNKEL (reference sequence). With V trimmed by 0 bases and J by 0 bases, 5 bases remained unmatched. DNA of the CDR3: TGTGCCAGCAGCCAAGAGGGACAGGGAATCCCTAACTATGGCTACACCTTC. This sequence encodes CASSQEGQGIPNYGYTF.

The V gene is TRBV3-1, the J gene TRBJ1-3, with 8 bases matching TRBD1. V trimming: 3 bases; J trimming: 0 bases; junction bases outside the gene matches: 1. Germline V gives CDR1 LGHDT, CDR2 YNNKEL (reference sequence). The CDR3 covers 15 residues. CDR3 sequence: CASSQTGDSGNTIYF. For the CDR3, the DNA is TGTGCCAGCAGCCAGACAGGGGACTCTGGAAACACCATATATTTT.

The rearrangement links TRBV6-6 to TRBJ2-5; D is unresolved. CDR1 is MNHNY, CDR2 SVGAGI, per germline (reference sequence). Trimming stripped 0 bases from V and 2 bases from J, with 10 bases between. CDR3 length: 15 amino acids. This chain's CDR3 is CASSYSPQRQETQYF. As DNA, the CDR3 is TGTGCCAGCAGTTACTCTCCCCAGCGTCAAGAGACCCAGTACTTC.